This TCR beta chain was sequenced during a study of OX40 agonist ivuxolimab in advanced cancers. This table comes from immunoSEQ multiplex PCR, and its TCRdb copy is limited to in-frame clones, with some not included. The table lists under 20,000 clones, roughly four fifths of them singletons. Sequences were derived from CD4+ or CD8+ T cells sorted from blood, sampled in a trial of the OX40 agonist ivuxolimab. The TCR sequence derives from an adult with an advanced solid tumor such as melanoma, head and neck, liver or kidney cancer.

The CDR3 DNA reads TGCGCCAGCAGCTTGGTGGTGGGCCCGGATCAGCCCCAGCATTTT. Translation: CASSLVVGPDQPQHF. This chain links TRBV5-1 with TRBJ1-5; D is undetermined. This CDR3 spans 15 amino acids. The germline gives CDR1 SGHRS, CDR2 YFSETQ. V was shortened by 0 bases and J by 5 bases, with 12 bases between the two germline ends.